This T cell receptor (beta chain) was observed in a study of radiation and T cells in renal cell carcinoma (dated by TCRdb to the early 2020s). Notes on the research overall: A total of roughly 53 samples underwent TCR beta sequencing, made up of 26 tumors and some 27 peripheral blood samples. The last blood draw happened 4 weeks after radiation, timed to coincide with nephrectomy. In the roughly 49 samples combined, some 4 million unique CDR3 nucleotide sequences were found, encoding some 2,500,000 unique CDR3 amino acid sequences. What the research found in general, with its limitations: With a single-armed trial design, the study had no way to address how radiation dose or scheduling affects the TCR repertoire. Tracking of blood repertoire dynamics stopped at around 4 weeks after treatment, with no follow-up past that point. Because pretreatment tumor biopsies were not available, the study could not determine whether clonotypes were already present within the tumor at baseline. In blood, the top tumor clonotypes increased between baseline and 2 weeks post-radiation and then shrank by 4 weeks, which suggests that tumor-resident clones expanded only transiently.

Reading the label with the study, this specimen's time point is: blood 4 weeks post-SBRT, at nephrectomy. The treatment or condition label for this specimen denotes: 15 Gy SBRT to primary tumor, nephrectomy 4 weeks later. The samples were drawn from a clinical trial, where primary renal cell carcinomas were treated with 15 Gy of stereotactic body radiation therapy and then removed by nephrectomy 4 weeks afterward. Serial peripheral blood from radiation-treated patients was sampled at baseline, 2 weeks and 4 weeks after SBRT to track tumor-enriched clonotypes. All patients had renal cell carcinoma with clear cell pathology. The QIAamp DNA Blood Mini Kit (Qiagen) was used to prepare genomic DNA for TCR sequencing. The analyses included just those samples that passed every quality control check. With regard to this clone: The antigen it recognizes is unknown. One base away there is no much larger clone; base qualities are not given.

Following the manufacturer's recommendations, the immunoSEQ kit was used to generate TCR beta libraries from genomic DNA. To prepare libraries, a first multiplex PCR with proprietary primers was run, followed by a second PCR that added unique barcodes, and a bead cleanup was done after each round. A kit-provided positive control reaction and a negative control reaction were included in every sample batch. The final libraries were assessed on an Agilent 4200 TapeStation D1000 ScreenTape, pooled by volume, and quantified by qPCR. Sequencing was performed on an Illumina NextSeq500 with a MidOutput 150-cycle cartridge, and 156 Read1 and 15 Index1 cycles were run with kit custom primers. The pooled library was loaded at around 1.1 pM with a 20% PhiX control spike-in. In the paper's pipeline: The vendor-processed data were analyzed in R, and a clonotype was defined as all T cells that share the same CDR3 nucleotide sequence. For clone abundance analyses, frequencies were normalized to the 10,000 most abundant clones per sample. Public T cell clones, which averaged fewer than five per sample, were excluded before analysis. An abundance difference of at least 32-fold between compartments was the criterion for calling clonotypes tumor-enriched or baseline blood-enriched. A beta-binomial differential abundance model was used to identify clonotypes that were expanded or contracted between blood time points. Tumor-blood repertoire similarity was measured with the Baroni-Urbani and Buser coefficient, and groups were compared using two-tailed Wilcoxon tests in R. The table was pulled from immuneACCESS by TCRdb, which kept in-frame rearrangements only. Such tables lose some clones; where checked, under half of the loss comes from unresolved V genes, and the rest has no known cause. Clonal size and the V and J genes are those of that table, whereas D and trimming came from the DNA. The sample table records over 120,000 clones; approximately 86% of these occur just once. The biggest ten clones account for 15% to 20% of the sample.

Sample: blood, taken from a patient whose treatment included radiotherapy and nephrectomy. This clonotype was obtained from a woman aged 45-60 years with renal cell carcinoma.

The DNA is as follows: TGTGCCACCAGCAGAGGACCAACCTACGAGCAGTACTTC. Its protein product is CATSRGPTYEQYF. Recombination linked TRBV15 to TRBJ2-7, with the D gene not confidently named. Taken from the germline V gene (reference sequence), the CDR1 and CDR2 loops are LNHNV and YYDKDF. Trimming costs V 1 base and J 2 bases, and their ends lie 6 bases apart. The CDR3 runs 13 residues from the cysteine to the phenylalanine. Only the CDR3 part of the read is kept: 39 bases, read in frame from the first base. Full variable domain (CDR3 extended with the reference TRBV15 and TRBJ2-7 proteins): DAMVIQNPRYQVTQFGKPVTLSCSQTLNHNVMYWYQQKSSQAPKLLFHYYDKDFNNEADTPDNFQSRRPNTSFCFLDIRSPGLGDTAMYLCATSRGPTYEQYFGPGTRLTVT.